The 9 T cell receptor beta chains given below trace back to one sample, sequenced in a study of blood T cell repertoires in COVID-19. Generated by immunoSEQ multiplex PCR, the TCRdb table keeps only in-frame clones and is missing some. Counted here are a few hundred thousand clones, over 80% occurring once; the ten biggest clones make up under 5.5%. The sample taken for sequencing was peripheral blood. The receptors stem from a man in his sixties who had recovered from COVID-19.

V is TRBV5-6 and J is TRBJ2-3, with 12 positions matching TRBD2. Per the germline V gene, CDR1 is SGHDT and CDR2 is YYEEEE. The CDR3 has 16 amino acids. With V trimmed by 5 bases and J by 4 bases, 8 bases remained unmatched. Written as DNA, the CDR3 is TGTGCCAGCAGAAACCGACTAGCGGGAGAAGCAGATACGCAGTATTTT. Translation: CASRNRLAGEADTQYF.

The genes are TRBV11-3 and TRBJ2-7, with 7 bases aligning to TRBD2. V trimming: 5 bases; J trimming: 0 bases; junction bases outside the gene matches: 4. CDR1 is SGHNT and CDR2 is YENEEA in the germline V gene. This CDR3 is built from 14 residues. CDR3 protein: CASSLRGDSYEQYF. The CDR3 coding sequence is TGTGCCAGCAGCCTACGGGGGGACTCCTACGAGCAGTACTTC.

The chain is built from TRBV14 and TRBJ1-1; the match to TRBD1 covers 10 bases. This CDR3 spans 15 amino acids. With 4 bases clipped from V and 1 base from J, the junction kept 3 bases outside the gene matches. CDR1 SGHDN and CDR2 FVKESK come from the germline V gene. The CDR3 DNA sequence: TGTGCCAGCAGCCCACGGACAGGGGGGAACACTGAAGCTTTCTTT. Amino acids: CASSPRTGGNTEAFF.

CDR3 loop: CASRGGNTEAFF. The CDR3 DNA sequence: TGTGCCTCTAGAGGGGGGAACACTGAAGCTTTCTTT. The chain recombines TRBV19 with TRBJ1-1; TRBD1 is a possible D gene (6 bases). Trimming took 11 bases from V and 1 from J, leaving 11 bases between them. Germline V gene lookup returns CDR1 LNHDA and CDR2 SQIVND (reference sequence). This CDR3 comprises 12 residues.

For the CDR3, the DNA is TGTGCCATCAGTGAGTCCCGAGGGAGCTTTTCCTACGAGCAGTACTTC. Encoded protein: CAISESRGSFSYEQYF. The V call is TRBV10-3, the J call TRBJ2-7, with D maybe TRBD2 (5 bases). The CDR3 sequence is 16 residues long. Germline V CDR1 and CDR2: ENHRY, SYGVKD. The V gene lost 0 bases and the J gene lost 1 base, with 13 bases spanning the gap.

This chain uses TRBV30 with TRBJ1-3, with D uncertain. CDR1 and CDR2 from the germline V gene are GTSNPN and SVGIG (reference sequence). The CDR3 runs 13 residues. The ends were cut back, 1 base at V and 0 bases at J, with 4 bases in the middle. The CDR3 DNA is TGTGCCTGGAGTGGTCTCTCTGGAAACACCATATATTTT. This gives the protein CAWSGLSGNTIYF.

The V gene is TRBV24-1, the J gene TRBJ2-5; TRBD1 matches at 9 bases. Germline V CDR1 and CDR2: KGHDR, SFDVKD. Trimming at V came to 3 bases and at J to 7 bases, leaving 8 bases not matched to a gene. CDR3 size: 15 residues. The CDR3 protein is CATSDPRGQGLTQYF. The CDR3 DNA follows: TGTGCCACCAGTGATCCCCGGGGACAGGGCTTGACCCAGTACTTC.

This sequence joins TRBV6-2 or TRBV6-3 and TRBJ1-6, with D unclear. The germline V gene encodes CDR1 MNHEY and CDR2 SVGEGT. V gave up 4 bases and J gave up 7 bases, with 14 bases separating them. The CDR3 is 15 amino acids. The CDR3 DNA reads TGTGCCAGCAGTTCTTTAGGAGCCAGAAATTCACCCCTCCACTTT. This gives the protein CASSSLGARNSPLHF.

The chain is built from TRBV3-1 (or the pseudogene TRBV3-2) and TRBJ2-7; D is undetermined. The V end was cut by 1 base, the J end by 3 bases, with 4 bases between. The germline gives CDR1 LGHDT, CDR2 YNNKEL (reference sequence). The CDR3 spans 12 residues. CDR3 sequence (DNA): TGTGCCAGCAGCCAAGGGCACTACGAGCAGTACTTC. Translating gives CASSQGHYEQYF.